This TCR beta chain stems from a study of blood T cell repertoires in COVID-19. Study overall: Collection of acute and convalescent COVID-19 samples took place in the United States, Italy and Spain.

Original processing notes: For nucleated cells, counts were estimated from reference gene primer amplification. Profiled with immunoSEQ multiplex PCR; TCRdb holds only in-frame clones, not every one. That table furnishes V, J and clone size, whereas the DNA furnished D and trimming. The profile shows some 160,000 clones, approximately 86% of them singletons. Those enrolled in Seattle joined during active infection and were followed longitudinally afterward. In this sample, this clone turned up a few times. From germline, CDR1 is MNHNS and CDR2 SASEGT. Trimming took off 2 bases at V and 3 bases at J, with 13 bases between the two ends. The CDR3 has 15 amino acids.

The sequencing sample was made of peripheral blood. This TCR derives from a woman of 80 years or more with COVID-19, enrolled during active disease. The rearrangement links TRBV6-1 to TRBJ1-2; D is possibly TRBD1 (5 bases). The CDR3 here is CASSERQGWDYGYTF. In nucleotides, the CDR3 is TGTGCCAGCAGTGAAAGGCAGGGATGGGACTATGGCTACACCTTC.